The 23 T cell receptor beta chains given below trace back to one sample, sequenced in a study of cytomegalovirus exposure and HLA in healthy donors. 60 Vbeta and 13 Jbeta primers were used in PCR. Assay: immunoSEQ multiplex PCR; the TCRdb copy retains only in-frame clones and omits some. The sample gives about 200,000 clones, roughly 73% of which show up once; approximately 2.1% is in the top ten. Sequencing was done on a sample of PBMCs. Source of these receptors: a woman in her thirties in good health and CMV-seropositive.

This chain uses TRBV5-1 with TRBJ2-7, with TRBD2 matching over 8 bases. Looked up from germline, CDR1 is SGHRS and CDR2 is YFSETQ. This CDR3 has 13 residues. The V and J ends lost 1 base and 8 bases, in that order; junction bases with no gene match: 5. The CDR3 protein is CASSLSGGVQQYF. For the CDR3, the DNA is TGCGCCAGCAGCTTGAGCGGGGGTGTGCAGCAGTACTTC.

The gene calls are TRBV9 and TRBJ2-2; 8 nucleotides match TRBD1. This CDR3 has 14 amino acids. Per the germline V gene, CDR1 is SGDLS and CDR2 is YYNGEE. Trimming took 4 bases from V and 5 from J; bases not matched to a gene: 4. In nucleotides, the CDR3 is TGTGCCAGCAGCCAACGGACAGGGACCGGGGAGCTGTTTTTT. Residues: CASSQRTGTGELFF.

This clone was seen a handful of times. This sequence joins TRBV11-1 and TRBJ2-5, with 7 bases identical to TRBD1. The germline gives CDR1 SGHAT, CDR2 FQDESV (reference sequence). V gave up 5 bases and J gave up 1 base; unmatched junction bases: 1. The CDR3 spans 13 residues. The CDR3 loop reads CASSRQGQETQYF. The DNA of the CDR3 is TGTGCCAGCAGCCGACAGGGCCAAGAGACCCAGTACTTC.

V and J are TRBV6-5 and TRBJ1-6; D might be TRBD1 (6 bases). Germline V gene sequence: CDR1 MNHEY, CDR2 SVGAGI. Trimming stripped 8 bases from V and 0 bases from J, with 11 bases between. The CDR3 extends over 15 amino acids. DNA of the CDR3: TGTGCCAGCCGGGGGGGCATCTCCTATAATTCACCCCTCCACTTT. Translated: CASRGGISYNSPLHF.

This clone has just a few counts. The gene calls are TRBV6-6 and TRBJ1-1; D is uncertain. In germline, CDR1 is MNHNY, CDR2 SVGAGI (reference sequence). V was clipped by 5 bases and J by 0 bases, with 13 bases between them. The CDR3 is 15 residues long. The CDR3 is CASSPPGSLNTEAFF. As DNA, the CDR3 is TGTGCCAGCAGTCCACCGGGGTCCCTGAACACTGAAGCTTTCTTT.

The V and J genes are TRBV28 and TRBJ1-5; 8 bases align to TRBD1. Germline V gene sequence: CDR1 MDHEN, CDR2 SYDVKM. Unmatched junction bases numbered 14, after V lost 6 bases and J lost 7 bases. The CDR3 has 16 amino acids. This CDR3 reads CASRTTGQGTSQPQHF. In DNA form, the CDR3 reads TGTGCCAGCAGAACAACCGGACAGGGAACCAGCCAGCCCCAGCATTTT. The variable domain in full, completed from reference TRBV28 and TRBJ1-5, reads DVKVTQSSRYLVKRTGEKVFLECVQDMDHENMFWYRQDPGLGLRLIYFSYDVKMKEKGDIPEGYSVSREKKERFSLILESASTNQTSMYLCASRTTGQGTSQPQHFGDGTRLSIL.

The chain is built from TRBV5-1 and TRBJ2-3, with D perhaps matching TRBD1 (5 bases). The ends were cut back, 4 bases at V and 4 bases at J, with 10 bases in the middle. This CDR3 has 13 residues. Germline CDR1 is SGHRS and CDR2 is YFSETQ. The CDR3 protein is CASSPTGADTQYF. Written as DNA, the CDR3 is TGCGCCAGCAGCCCTACAGGAGCAGATACGCAGTATTTT.

This chain uses TRBV5-4 with TRBJ2-2, with a tentative D call TRBD1 (6 bases). The CDR3 covers 13 residues. In germline, CDR1 is SGHNT, CDR2 YYREEE (reference sequence). V was pared by 5 bases and J by 12 bases, with 17 bases between. CDR3 nucleotide sequence: TGTGCCAGCAGAGCCCTTGAGGGGGAAAAGCTGTTTTTT. Protein: CASRALEGEKLFF.

The chain recombines TRBV18 with TRBJ1-6; a weak D match, TRBD1 (5 bases). This CDR3 region has 15 residues. Germline CDR1 is KGHSH and CDR2 is LQKENI. The V and J ends lost 1 base and 6 bases respectively, with 10 bases between them. CDR3 DNA sequence: TGTGCCAGCTCACCACGGGCGACAGCTAATTCACCCCTCCACTTT. It specifies CASSPRATANSPLHF. Full variable domain (missing parts from reference TRBV18 and TRBJ1-6): NAGVMQNPRHLVRRRGQEARLRCSPMKGHSHVYWYRQLPEEGLKFMVYLQKENIIDESGMPKERFSAEFPKEGPSILRIQQVVRGDSAAYFCASSPRATANSPLHFGNGTRLTVT.

This clone was recorded once. The rearrangement links TRBV4-3 to TRBJ2-1; D is undetermined. This CDR3 has 17 amino acids. CDR1 LGHNA and CDR2 YSLEER come from the germline V gene. V gave up 1 base and J gave up 3 bases, with 16 bases separating them. The CDR3, as DNA: TGCGCCAGCAGCCAAGGGGCTTTCCGCCTTGGCTACAATGAGCAGTTCTTC. Translating it yields CASSQGAFRLGYNEQFF.

This rearrangement joins TRBV4-3 to TRBJ2-3; D might be TRBD2 (6 bases). The V end lost 4 bases, the J end lost 3 bases, and 20 bases lay between the germline ends. The CDR3 consists of 17 residues. Germline V gene data show CDR1 as LGHNA and CDR2 as YSLEER. DNA of the CDR3: TGCGCCAGCAGCCGCCGCGGTTCGGAGGGGTCTACAGATACGCAGTATTTT. Its protein product is CASSRRGSEGSTDTQYF.

The V call is TRBV7-3, the J call TRBJ2-4; D might be TRBD2 (5 bases). This CDR3 has 15 residues. Trimming shortened V by 5 bases and J by 0 bases, and 11 bases separated the two germline ends. CDR1 SGHTA and CDR2 FQGTGA come from the germline V gene. In nucleotides, the CDR3 is TGTGCCAGCAGCCCCGGGGTTTTAGCCAAAAACATTCAGTACTTC. Translating it yields CASSPGVLAKNIQYF. The full variable domain, with the rest looked up from reference TRBV7-3 and TRBJ2-4, is GAGVSQTPSNKVTEKGKYVELRCDPISGHTALYWYRQSLGQGPEFLIYFQGTGAADDSGLPNDRFFAVRPEGSVSTLKIQRTERGDSAVYLCASSPGVLAKNIQYFGAGTRLSVL.

This clone is a singleton in its sample. V is TRBV23-1 and J is TRBJ2-7; maybe TRBD1 (5 bases). TRBV23-1 is treated as an ORF (open reading frame) with a function not yet certain. The CDR3 runs 12 residues. V was pared by 4 bases and J by 3 bases, with 7 bases between. This CDR3 reads CASSRGGYEQYF. CDR3 nucleotide sequence: TGCGCCAGCAGTCGGGGCGGCTACGAGCAGTACTTC.

In this sample, this clone turned up once. This chain joins TRBV30 and TRBJ1-1, with D possibly TRBD1 on 6 matching bases. Trimming pared 0 bases from V and 5 bases from J, leaving 16 bases between. CDR1 GTSNPN and CDR2 SVGIG come from the germline V gene (reference sequence). The CDR3 loop spans 15 amino acids. CDR3 nucleotide sequence: TGTGCCTGGAGTGTACTCACAGGGAGGGGGACTGAAGCTTTCTTT. Amino acids: CAWSVLTGRGTEAFF.

J is TRBJ2-3 and V is TRBV7-3; TRBD1 is a possible D gene (5 bases). Germline loops: CDR1 SGHTA, CDR2 FQGTGA. This CDR3 spans 17 amino acids. Trimming took off 4 bases at V and 2 bases at J, with 19 bases between the two ends. CDR3: CASSSIVTGLPTDTQYF. In nucleotides, the CDR3 is TGTGCCAGCAGCTCGATAGTTACAGGCTTACCCACAGATACGCAGTATTTT. The full variable domain, completed using reference TRBV7-3 and TRBJ2-3, is GAGVSQTPSNKVTEKGKYVELRCDPISGHTALYWYRQSLGQGPEFLIYFQGTGAADDSGLPNDRFFAVRPEGSVSTLKIQRTERGDSAVYLCASSSIVTGLPTDTQYFGPGTRLTVL.

This clone was found a few times. The chain couples TRBV11-2 to TRBJ2-1, with D perhaps matching TRBD2 (6 bases). The CDR3 sequence is 15 residues long. Germline V gene lookup returns CDR1 SGHAT and CDR2 FQNNGV. Trimming removed 0 bases at V and 7 bases at J, with 13 bases between. The CDR3 spells CASSLDLGGLNEQFF. DNA of the CDR3: TGTGCCAGCAGCTTAGACCTTGGAGGGTTGAATGAGCAGTTCTTC. Combining the CDR3 with reference TRBV11-2 and TRBJ2-1 gives the whole variable domain EAGVAQSPRYKIIEKRQSVAFWCNPISGHATLYWYQQILGQGPKLLIQFQNNGVVDDSQLPKDRFSAERLKGVDSTLKIQPAKLEDSAVYLCASSLDLGGLNEQFFGPGTRLTVL.

V is TRBV7-3 and J is TRBJ2-3; D is ambiguous. Germline values: CDR1 SGHTA, CDR2 FQGTGA. This CDR3 is 13 amino acids long. V was trimmed by 5 bases and J by 6 bases, leaving 12 bases between them. Here the CDR3 reads CASSLDLRDTQYF. The CDR3 DNA sequence: TGTGCCAGCAGCCTTGACTTGAGGGATACGCAGTATTTT.

The chain has TRBV19 and TRBJ2-5; D gene unclear. With 2 bases removed from V and 7 bases from J, the gap between germline ends came to 5 bases. CDR3 length equals 11 residues. The germline V gene has CDR1 LNHDA and CDR2 SQIVND (reference sequence). The DNA for the CDR3 is TGTGCCAGTAGTATACGAGGGACCCAGTACTTC. Translated: CASSIRGTQYF.

The rearrangement uses TRBV27 and TRBJ2-7; 15 bases fit TRBD2. With V trimmed by 8 bases and J by 4 bases, 9 bases remained unmatched. Germline CDR1 is MNHEY and CDR2 is SMNVEV (reference sequence). The CDR3 runs to 16 residues. CDR3 nucleotide sequence: TGTGCCAGCGCACACATGGGGACTAGCGGGGGGTACGAGCAGTACTTC. It translates to CASAHMGTSGGYEQYF.

Details on this clone: Compared with germline, one end of the junction differs, possibly owing to a read error. This chain links TRBV11-2 with TRBJ2-7; weak D call: TRBD1 (6 bases). Germline assignment: CDR1 SGHAT and CDR2 FQNNGV. The CDR3 has 14 amino acids. CDR3 in DNA: TGTGCCAGCAACTTACAGGGTGGGACCTACGAGCAGTACTTC. The encoded protein is CASNLQGGTYEQYF.

This clone was detected once. The chain is built from TRBV12-5 and TRBJ2-5, with D possibly being TRBD2 (5 bases). This CDR3 region has 13 residues. V was clipped by 6 bases and J by 2 bases, with 10 bases between them. CDR1 is LGHNT, CDR2 FRNRAP, per germline. The CDR3 DNA reads as TGTGCTAGTGGGGTGGACTTACAAGAGACCCAGTACTTC. It encodes CASGVDLQETQYF.

The V and J genes are TRBV11-2 and TRBJ2-5; D remains ambiguous. This CDR3 has 12 residues. In germline, CDR1 is SGHAT, CDR2 FQNNGV. The V end was cut by 5 bases, the J end by 1 base, with 5 bases between. The DNA of the CDR3 is TGTGCCAGCAGCCATAGCCAAGAGACCCAGTACTTC. Protein product: CASSHSQETQYF.

The CDR3 is CANLRCQGGSPLHF. Here the CDR3 DNA reads TGTGCCAATCTGAGGTGTCAGGGAGGTTCACCCCTCCACTTT. The chain is built from TRBV19 and TRBJ1-6; D might be TRBD1 (5 bases). The germline V gene encodes CDR1 LNHDA and CDR2 SQIVND (reference sequence). V lost 10 bases and J lost 9, with 19 bases in between. The CDR3 has 14 residues.